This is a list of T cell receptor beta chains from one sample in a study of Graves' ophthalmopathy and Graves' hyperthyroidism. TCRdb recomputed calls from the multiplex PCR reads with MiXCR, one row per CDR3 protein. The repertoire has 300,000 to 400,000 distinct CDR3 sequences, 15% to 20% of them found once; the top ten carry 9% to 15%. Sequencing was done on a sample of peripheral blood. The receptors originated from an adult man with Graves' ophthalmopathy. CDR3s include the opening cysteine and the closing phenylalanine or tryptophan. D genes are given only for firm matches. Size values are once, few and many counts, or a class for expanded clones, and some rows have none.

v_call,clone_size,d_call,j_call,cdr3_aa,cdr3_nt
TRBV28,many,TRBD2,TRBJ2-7,CASRIAGIDEQYF,TGTGCCAGCAGAATAGCGGGAATCGACGAGCAGTACTTC
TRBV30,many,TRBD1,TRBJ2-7,CAWSTRTGGYEQYF,TGTGCCTGGAGTACCCGGACAGGTGGCTACGAGCAGTACTTC
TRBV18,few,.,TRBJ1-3,CASSPGVRTGNTIYF,TGTGCCAGCTCACCGGGGGTCAGGACTGGAAACACCATATATTTT
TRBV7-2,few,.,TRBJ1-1,CASGELPFF,TGTGCGTCGGGGGAGTTGCCTTTCTTT
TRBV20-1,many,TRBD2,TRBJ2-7,CSARDPGLAGGYEQYF,TGCAGTGCTAGAGATCCTGGCCTAGCGGGTGGCTACGAGCAGTACTTC
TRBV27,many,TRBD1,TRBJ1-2,CASSFDREANYGYTF,TGTGCCAGCAGTTTTGACAGGGAGGCAAACTATGGCTACACCTTC
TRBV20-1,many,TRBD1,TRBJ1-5,CSAPPQTGGGQPQHF,TGCAGTGCTCCCCCCCAAACAGGGGGCGGTCAGCCCCAGCATTTT
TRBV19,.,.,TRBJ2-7,CASSISHGNYEQYF,TGTGCCAGTAGTATCTCGCACGGAAACTACGAGCAGTACTTC
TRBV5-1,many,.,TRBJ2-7,CASSLGADYEQYF,TGCGCCAGCAGCTTGGGGGCGGACTACGAGCAGTACTTC
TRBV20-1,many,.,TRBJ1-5,CSARMSGEMEPQHF,TGCAGTGCTAGGATGTCAGGGGAGATGGAGCCCCAGCATTTT
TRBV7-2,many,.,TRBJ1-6,CASSLVGLIYSPLHF,TGTGCCAGCAGCTTAGTGGGACTGATCTATTCACCCCTCCACTTT
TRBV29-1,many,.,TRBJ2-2,CSVPGLWESGELFF,TGCAGCGTTCCTGGCCTATGGGAGTCCGGGGAGCTGTTTTTT
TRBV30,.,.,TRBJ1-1,CAWAGTLNTEAFF,TGTGCCTGGGCCGGGACATTGAACACTGAAGCTTTCTTT
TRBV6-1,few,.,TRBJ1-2,CASSGDGVDYGYTF,TGTGCCAGCAGTGGTGATGGGGTGGACTATGGCTACACCTTC
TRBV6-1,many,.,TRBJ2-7,CASSEAGYEQYF,TGTGCCAGCAGTGAAGCGGGCTACGAGCAGTACTTC
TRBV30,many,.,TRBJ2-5,CAWSVSAWYQETQYF,TGTGCCTGGAGTGTTAGCGCTTGGTACCAAGAGACCCAGTACTTC
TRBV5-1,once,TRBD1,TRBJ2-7,CASSLDGTGIYEQYF,TGCGCCAGCAGCTTGGATGGGACAGGGATCTACGAGCAGTACTTC
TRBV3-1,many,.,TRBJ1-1,CASSQAAGDTEAFF,TGTGCCAGCAGCCAAGCGGCCGGGGACACTGAAGCTTTCTTT
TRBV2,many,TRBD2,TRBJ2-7,CASRPTSGGYEQYF,TGTGCCAGCAGGCCAACTAGCGGAGGCTACGAGCAGTACTTC
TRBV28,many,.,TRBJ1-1,CASSLIVQGDTEAFF,TGTGCCAGCAGCTTAATCGTTCAGGGCGACACTGAAGCTTTCTTT
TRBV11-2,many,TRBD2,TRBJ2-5,CASSYYVGGASSRQETQYF,TGTGCCAGCAGCTACTATGTCGGGGGGGCCTCAAGCCGTCAAGAGACCCAGTACTTC
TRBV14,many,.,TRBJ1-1,CASSQAGASATEAFF,TGTGCCAGCAGCCAAGCCGGGGCGTCGGCCACTGAAGCTTTCTTT
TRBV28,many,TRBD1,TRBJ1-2,CASSRQGVFAGYTF,TGTGCCAGCAGTCGACAGGGGGTCTTTGCTGGCTACACCTTC
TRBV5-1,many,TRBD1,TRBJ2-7,CASSLDLGTGDGEQYF,TGCGCCAGCAGCTTGGACCTCGGGACAGGGGACGGCGAGCAGTACTTC
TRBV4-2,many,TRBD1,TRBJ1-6,CASSQVDRGSSPLHF,TGTGCCAGCAGCCAAGTCGACAGGGGTTCCTCACCCCTCCACTTT
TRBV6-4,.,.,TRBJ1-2,CASSRDIYSNYGYIF,TGTGCCAGCAGTCGAGACATATACTCTAACTATGGCTACATCTTC
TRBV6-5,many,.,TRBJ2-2,CASSYAGTGELFF,TGTGCCAGCAGTTACGCAGGTACCGGGGAGCTGTTTTTT
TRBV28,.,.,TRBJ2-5,CASSQRGTQYF,TGTGCCAGCAGTCAGAGGGGGACCCAGTACTTC
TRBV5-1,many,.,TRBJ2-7,CASSPRTVPNEQYF,TGCGCCAGCAGCCCCCGAACCGTGCCGAATGAGCAGTACTTC
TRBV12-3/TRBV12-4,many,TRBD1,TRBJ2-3,CASTEGTGGTDTQYF,TGTGCCAGCACCGAGGGGACAGGGGGCACAGATACGCAGTATTTT
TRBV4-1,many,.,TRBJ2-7,CASSQEIFYEQYF,TGCGCCAGCAGCCAGGAAATTTTCTACGAGCAGTACTTC
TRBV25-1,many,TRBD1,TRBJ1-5,CASSKGQINQPQHF,TGTGCCAGCAGTAAGGGACAGATCAATCAGCCCCAGCATTTT
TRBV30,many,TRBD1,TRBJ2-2,CAWGQGNTGELFF,TGTGCCTGGGGACAGGGGAACACCGGGGAGCTGTTTTTT
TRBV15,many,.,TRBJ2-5,CATSRNSRGAQETQYF,TGTGCCACCAGCAGAAACAGTCGAGGGGCCCAAGAGACCCAGTACTTC
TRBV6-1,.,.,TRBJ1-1,CASRQTSLNTEAFF,TGTGCCAGCAGGCAGACATCATTGAACACTGAAGCTTTCTTT
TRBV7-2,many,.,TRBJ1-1,CASSATANTEAFF,TGTGCCAGCAGCGCCACAGCTAACACTGAAGCTTTCTTT
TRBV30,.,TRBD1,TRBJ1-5,CAWSDGTGSQPQHF,TGTGCCTGGAGCGATGGGACAGGGAGTCAGCCCCAGCATTTT
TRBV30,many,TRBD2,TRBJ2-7,CAWGLAGGYEQYF,TGTGCCTGGGGCCTAGCGGGAGGATACGAGCAGTACTTC
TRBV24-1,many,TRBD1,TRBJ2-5,CATSNSGTGGAETQYF,TGTGCCACCAGTAACTCCGGGACAGGGGGCGCGGAGACCCAGTACTTC
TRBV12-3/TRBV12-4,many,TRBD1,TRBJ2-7,CASSRGRTGGEQYF,TGTGCCAGCAGTAGGGGAAGGACAGGAGGCGAGCAGTACTTC
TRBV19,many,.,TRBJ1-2,CASSITTFGPYGYTF,TGTGCCAGTAGTATCACCACCTTCGGTCCCTATGGCTACACCTTC
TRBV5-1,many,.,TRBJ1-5,CASTAAPDQPQHF,TGCGCCAGCACCGCGGCCCCGGATCAGCCCCAGCATTTT
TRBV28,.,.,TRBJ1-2,CASSHFDGYTF,TGTGCCAGCAGCCATTTCGATGGCTACACCTTC
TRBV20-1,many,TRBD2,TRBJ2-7,CSAGEGQWEQYF,TGCAGTGCTGGGGAGGGTCAGTGGGAGCAGTACTTC
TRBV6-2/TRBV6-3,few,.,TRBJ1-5,CASSYPNPLVF,TGTGCCAGCAGTTATCCAAACCCCTTGGTCTTT
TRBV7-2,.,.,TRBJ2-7,CASSLWSSAHEQYF,TGTGCCAGCAGCTTATGGTCTAGCGCCCACGAGCAGTACTTC
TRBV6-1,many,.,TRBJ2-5,CASSEGSGIPQYF,TGTGCCAGCAGTGAAGGGTCGGGCATCCCGCAGTACTTC
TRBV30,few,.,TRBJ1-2,CAWTEGFKGGYTF,TGTGCCTGGACAGAGGGGTTTAAAGGTGGCTACACCTTC
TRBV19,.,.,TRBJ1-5,CASSWGAYSNQPQHF,TGTGCCAGTTCATGGGGGGCCTATAGCAATCAGCCCCAGCATTTT
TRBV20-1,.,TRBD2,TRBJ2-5,CSATPGGRETQYF,TGCAGTGCTACCCCGGGGGGGCGGGAGACCCAGTACTTC
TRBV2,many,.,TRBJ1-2,CASSDNTRGYGYTF,TGTGCCAGCAGTGATAACACCAGGGGCTATGGCTACACCTTC
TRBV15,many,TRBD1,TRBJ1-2,CATSRTRDRGPSGYGYTF,TGTGCCACCAGCAGGACCCGGGACAGGGGGCCCTCGGGATATGGCTACACCTTC
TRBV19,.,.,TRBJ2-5,CASSLNTDLETQYF,TGTGCCAGTAGTTTGAACACAGACCTGGAGACCCAGTACTTC